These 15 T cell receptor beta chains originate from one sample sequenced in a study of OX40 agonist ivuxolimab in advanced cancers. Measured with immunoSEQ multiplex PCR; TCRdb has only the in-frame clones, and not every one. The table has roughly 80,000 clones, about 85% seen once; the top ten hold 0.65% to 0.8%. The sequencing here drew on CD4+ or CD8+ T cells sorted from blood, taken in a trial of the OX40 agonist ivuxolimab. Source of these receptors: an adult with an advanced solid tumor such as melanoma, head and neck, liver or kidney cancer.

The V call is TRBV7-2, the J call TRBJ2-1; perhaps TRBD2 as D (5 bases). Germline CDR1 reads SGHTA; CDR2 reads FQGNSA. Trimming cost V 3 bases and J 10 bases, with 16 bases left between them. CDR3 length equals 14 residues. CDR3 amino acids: CASSFAPGSWEQFF. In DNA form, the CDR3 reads TGTGCCAGCAGCTTTGCCCCTGGGAGCTGGGAGCAGTTCTTC.

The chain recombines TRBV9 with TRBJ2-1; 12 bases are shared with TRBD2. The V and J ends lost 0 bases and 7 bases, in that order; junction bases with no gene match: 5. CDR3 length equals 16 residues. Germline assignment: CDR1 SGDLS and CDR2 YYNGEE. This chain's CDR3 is CASSVGTSGGLNEQFF. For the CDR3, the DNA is TGTGCCAGCAGCGTAGGAACTAGCGGGGGGCTAAATGAGCAGTTCTTC.

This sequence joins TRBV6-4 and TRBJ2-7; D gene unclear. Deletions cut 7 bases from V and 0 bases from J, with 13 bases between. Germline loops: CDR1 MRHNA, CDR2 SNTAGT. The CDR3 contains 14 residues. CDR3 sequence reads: CASNRTFSSYEQYF. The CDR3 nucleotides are TGTGCCAGCAACCGGACGTTCAGCTCCTACGAGCAGTACTTC.

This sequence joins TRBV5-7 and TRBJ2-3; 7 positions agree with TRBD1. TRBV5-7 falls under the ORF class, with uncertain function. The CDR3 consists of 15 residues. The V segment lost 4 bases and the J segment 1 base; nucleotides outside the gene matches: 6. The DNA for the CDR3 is TGTGCCAGCAGCCAAGACAGGGACGGCACAGATACGCAGTATTTT. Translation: CASSQDRDGTDTQYF.

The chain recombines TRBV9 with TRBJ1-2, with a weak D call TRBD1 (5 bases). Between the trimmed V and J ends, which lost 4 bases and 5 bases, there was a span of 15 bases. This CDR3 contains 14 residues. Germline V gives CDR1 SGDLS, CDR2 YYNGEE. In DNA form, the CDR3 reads TGTGCCAGCAGCCCCCAGGGAGCAGAATATGGCTACACCTTC. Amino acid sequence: CASSPQGAEYGYTF.

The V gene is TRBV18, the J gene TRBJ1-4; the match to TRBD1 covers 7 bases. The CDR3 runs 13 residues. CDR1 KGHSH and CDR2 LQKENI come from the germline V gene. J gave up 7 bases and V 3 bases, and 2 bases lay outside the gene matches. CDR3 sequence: CASSPTGLEKLFF. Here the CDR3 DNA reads TGTGCCAGCTCACCGACAGGGCTTGAAAAACTGTTTTTT.

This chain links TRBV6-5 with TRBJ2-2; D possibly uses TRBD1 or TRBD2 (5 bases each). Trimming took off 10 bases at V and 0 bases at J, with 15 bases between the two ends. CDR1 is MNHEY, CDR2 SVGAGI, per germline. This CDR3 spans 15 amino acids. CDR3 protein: CATIRDRTNTGELFF. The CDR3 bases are TGTGCCACCATACGGGACCGAACGAACACCGGGGAGCTGTTTTTT.

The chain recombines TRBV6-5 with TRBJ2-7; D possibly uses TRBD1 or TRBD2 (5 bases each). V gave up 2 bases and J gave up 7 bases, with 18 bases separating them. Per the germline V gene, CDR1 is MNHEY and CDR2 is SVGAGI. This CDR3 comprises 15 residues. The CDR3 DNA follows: TGTGCCAGCAGTTACAGGGGCAGCATTACGGGGGAGCAGTACTTC. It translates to CASSYRGSITGEQYF.

The CDR3 protein is CASSYGTSGEGTQYF. The CDR3 DNA reads TGTGCCAGCAGTTACGGGACTAGCGGGGAGGGGACCCAGTACTTC. V gene TRBV6-6 combines with J gene TRBJ2-5; 13 bases line up with TRBD2. There are 15 residues in the CDR3. J gave up 7 bases and V 2 bases, and 4 bases lay outside the gene matches. Germline V gives CDR1 MNHNY, CDR2 SVGAGI (reference sequence).

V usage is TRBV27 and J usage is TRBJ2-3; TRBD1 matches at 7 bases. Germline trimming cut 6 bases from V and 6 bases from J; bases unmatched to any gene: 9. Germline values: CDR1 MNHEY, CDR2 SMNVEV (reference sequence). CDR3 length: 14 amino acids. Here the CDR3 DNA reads TGTGCCAGCAGCTCGAGACAGGGTTCGGATACGCAGTATTTT. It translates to CASSSRQGSDTQYF.

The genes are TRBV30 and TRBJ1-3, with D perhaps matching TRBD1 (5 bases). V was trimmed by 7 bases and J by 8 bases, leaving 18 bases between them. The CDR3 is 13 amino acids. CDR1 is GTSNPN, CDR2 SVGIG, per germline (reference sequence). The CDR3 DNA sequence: TGTGCCTCCCCCGGAGGGCCGGGGGACACCATATATTTT. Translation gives CASPGGPGDTIYF.

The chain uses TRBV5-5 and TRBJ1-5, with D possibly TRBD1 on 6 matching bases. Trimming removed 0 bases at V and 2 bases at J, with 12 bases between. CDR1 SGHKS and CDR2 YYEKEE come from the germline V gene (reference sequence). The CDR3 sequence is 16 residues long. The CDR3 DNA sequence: TGTGCCAGCAGCTTGGCCACAGGGTTAGGCAATCAGCCCCAGCATTTT. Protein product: CASSLATGLGNQPQHF.

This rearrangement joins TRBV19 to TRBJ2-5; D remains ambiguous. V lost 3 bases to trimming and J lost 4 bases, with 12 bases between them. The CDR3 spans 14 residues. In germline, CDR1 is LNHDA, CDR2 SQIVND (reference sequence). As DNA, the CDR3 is TGTGCCAGTAGTATGATGGGGTTGGGAGAGACCCAGTACTTC. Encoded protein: CASSMMGLGETQYF.

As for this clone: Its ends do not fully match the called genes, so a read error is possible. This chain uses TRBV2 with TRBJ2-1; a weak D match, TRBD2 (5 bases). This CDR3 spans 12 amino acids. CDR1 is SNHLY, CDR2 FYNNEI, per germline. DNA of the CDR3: TGTGCCACAAAAGGAGACTACGATGAGCAGTTCTTC. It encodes CATKGDYDEQFF.

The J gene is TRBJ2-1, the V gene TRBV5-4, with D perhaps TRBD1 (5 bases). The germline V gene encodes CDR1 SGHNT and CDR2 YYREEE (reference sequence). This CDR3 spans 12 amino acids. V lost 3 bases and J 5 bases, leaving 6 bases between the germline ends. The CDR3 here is CASSWGNNEQFF. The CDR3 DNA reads TGTGCCAGCAGCTGGGGCAACAATGAGCAGTTCTTC.